This T cell receptor (beta chain) was profiled in a study of blood T cell repertoires in COVID-19. The CDR3 spans 14 residues. V shed 3 bases and J shed 4 bases, with 12 bases lying between them. Germline V gene sequence: CDR1 SGHAT, CDR2 FQNNGV. Libraries were prepared by immunoSEQ multiplex PCR; TCRdb keeps only in-frame clonotypes and omits some of them. Among under 150,000 clones listed, roughly 86% were seen once. Sequences were obtained from peripheral blood. The chain has TRBV11-2 and TRBJ1-2; D not certain. The clonotype was recovered from a man in his fifties or sixties with active or convalescent COVID-19. Here the CDR3 reads CASSFTGSGYGYTF. In DNA, the CDR3 is TGTGCCAGCAGCTTTACTGGATCGGGCTATGGCTACACCTTC.